The T cell receptor beta chain under discussion was sequenced for a study of persistence of HIV-infected CD4 T cells. Study at large: A median of about eight years of suppressive ART preceded sampling. Study-level findings and limits: Antigen-responding cells were enriched for degenerate expanded CDR3beta sequences. CMV- and Gag-responding cells had lower TCRbeta richness than CD3/CD28-responding cells.

The stimulus was lysate of CMV-infected fibroblasts, around 10 ug/mL. CD40L/CD69 double-negative CD45RO-high memory CD4+ T cells were collected. Stimulated PBMCs had first been depleted of CD8+ T cells. Germline assignment: CDR1 LGHDT and CDR2 YNNKEL (reference sequence). CDR3 length equals 16 residues. The V end was cut by 0 bases, the J end by 0 bases, with 9 bases between. Note on this clone: Its antigen is still unknown.

Sequencing used immunoSEQ version 4 in survey mode. Clones were sequenced by immunoSEQ multiplex PCR, and TCRdb holds only the in-frame ones, with some missing. The sample lists 40,000 to 55,000 clones; about 80% were seen once. This chain links TRBV3-1 (or the pseudogene TRBV3-2) with TRBJ1-5, with D perhaps matching TRBD1 (5 bases). This TCR came from an adult man with HIV who was CMV-seropositive. The sequencing used CD4+ T cells sorted from PBMCs after roughly 18-hour stimulation, collected from a patient who received antiretroviral therapy. The CDR3 region has the DNA TGTGCCAGCAGCCAAGATCTGGGGGTTAGCAATCAGCCCCAGCATTTT. It encodes CASSQDLGVSNQPQHF.